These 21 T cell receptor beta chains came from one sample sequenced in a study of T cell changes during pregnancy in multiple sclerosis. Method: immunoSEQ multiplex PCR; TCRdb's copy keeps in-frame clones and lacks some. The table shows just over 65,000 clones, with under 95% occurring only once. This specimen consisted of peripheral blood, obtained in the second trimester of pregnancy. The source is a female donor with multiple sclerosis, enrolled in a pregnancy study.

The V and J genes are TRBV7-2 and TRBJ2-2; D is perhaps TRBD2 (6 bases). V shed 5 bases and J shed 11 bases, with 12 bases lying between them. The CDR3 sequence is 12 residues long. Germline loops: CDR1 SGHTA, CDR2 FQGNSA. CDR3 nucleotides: TGTGCCAGCAGCCACACTAGCCATGAGCTGTTTTTT. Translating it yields CASSHTSHELFF.

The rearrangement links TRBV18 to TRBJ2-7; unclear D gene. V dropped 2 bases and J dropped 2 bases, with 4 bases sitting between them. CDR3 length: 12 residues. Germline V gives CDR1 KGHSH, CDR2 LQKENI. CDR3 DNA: TGTGCCAGCTCACCAGCAGCCTACGAGCAGTACTTC. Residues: CASSPAAYEQYF.

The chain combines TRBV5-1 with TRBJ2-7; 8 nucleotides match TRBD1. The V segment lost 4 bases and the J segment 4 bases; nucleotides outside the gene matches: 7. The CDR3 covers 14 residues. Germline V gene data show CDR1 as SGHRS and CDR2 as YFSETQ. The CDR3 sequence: CASSAGQGTYEQYF. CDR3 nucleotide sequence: TGCGCCAGCAGCGCCGGACAGGGTACTTACGAGCAGTACTTC.

As DNA, the CDR3 is TGTGCCACCAGCGGGCGACCCCTCACAGGGCGGGGCTACACCTTC. This sequence encodes CATSGRPLTGRGYTF. The chain combines TRBV15 with TRBJ1-2; D might be TRBD1 (6 bases). Germline V gives CDR1 LNHNV, CDR2 YYDKDF (reference sequence). V shed 5 bases and J shed 8 bases, with 21 bases lying between them. This CDR3 comprises 15 residues.

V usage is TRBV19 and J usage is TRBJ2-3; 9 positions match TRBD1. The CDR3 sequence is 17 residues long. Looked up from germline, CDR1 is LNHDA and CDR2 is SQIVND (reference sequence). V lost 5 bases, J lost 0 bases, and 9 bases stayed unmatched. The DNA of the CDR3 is TGTGCCAGTAGTTCACCCCGGGACAGGGCTAGCACAGATACGCAGTATTTT. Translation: CASSSPRDRASTDTQYF. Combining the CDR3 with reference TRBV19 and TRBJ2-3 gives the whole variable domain DGGITQSPKYLFRKEGQNVTLSCEQNLNHDAMYWYRQDPGQGLRLIYYSQIVNDFQKGDIAEGYSVSREKKESFPLTVTSAQKNPTAFYLCASSSPRDRASTDTQYFGPGTRLTVL.

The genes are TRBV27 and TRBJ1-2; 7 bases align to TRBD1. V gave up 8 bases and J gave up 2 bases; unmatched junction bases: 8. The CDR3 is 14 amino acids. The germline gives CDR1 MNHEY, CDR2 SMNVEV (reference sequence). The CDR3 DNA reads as TGTGCCAGCGGCCCCAGGGGGATCAACTATGGCTACACCTTC. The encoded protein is CASGPRGINYGYTF.

CDR3 sequence: CASSGEGGHTEAFF. The CDR3 nucleotides are TGTGCCAGCAGCGGCGAGGGGGGGCACACTGAAGCTTTCTTT. The genes are TRBV5-4 and TRBJ1-1, with a weak D call TRBD1 (6 bases). V dropped 4 bases and J dropped 3 bases, with 13 bases sitting between them. Germline assignment: CDR1 SGHNT and CDR2 YYREEE (reference sequence). This CDR3 is built from 14 residues. The complete variable domain, with remaining parts taken from reference TRBV5-4 and TRBJ1-1, reads ETGVTQSPTHLIKTRGQQVTLRCSSQSGHNTVSWYQQALGQGPQFIFQYYREEENGRGNFPPRFSGLQFPNYSSELNVNALELDDSALYLCASSGEGGHTEAFFGQGTRLTVV.

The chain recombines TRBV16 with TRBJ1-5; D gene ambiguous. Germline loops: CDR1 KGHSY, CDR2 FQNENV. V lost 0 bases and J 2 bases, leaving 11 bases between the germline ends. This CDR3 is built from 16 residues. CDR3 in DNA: TGTGCCAGCAGCCAATCAAGGATAGAGGGCAATCAGCCCCAGCATTTT. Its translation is CASSQSRIEGNQPQHF. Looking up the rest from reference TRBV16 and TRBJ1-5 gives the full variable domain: GEEVAQTPKHLVRGEGQKAKLYCAPIKGHSYVFWYQQVLKNEFKFLISFQNENVFDETGMPKERFSAKCLPNSPCSLEIQATKLEDSAVYFCASSQSRIEGNQPQHFGDGTRLSIL.

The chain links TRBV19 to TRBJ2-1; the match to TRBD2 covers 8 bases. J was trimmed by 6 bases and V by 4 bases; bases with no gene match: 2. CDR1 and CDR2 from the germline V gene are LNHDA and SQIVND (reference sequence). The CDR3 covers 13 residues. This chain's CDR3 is CASSKLAGNEQFF. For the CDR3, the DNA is TGTGCCAGTAGTAAGCTAGCGGGCAATGAGCAGTTCTTC. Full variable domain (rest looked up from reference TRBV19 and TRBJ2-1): DGGITQSPKYLFRKEGQNVTLSCEQNLNHDAMYWYRQDPGQGLRLIYYSQIVNDFQKGDIAEGYSVSREKKESFPLTVTSAQKNPTAFYLCASSKLAGNEQFFGPGTRLTVL.

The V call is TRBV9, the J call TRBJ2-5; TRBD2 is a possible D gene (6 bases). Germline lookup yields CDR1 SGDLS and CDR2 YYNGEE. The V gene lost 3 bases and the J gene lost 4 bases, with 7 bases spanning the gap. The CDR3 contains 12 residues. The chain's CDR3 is CASSAGGETQYF. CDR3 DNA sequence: TGTGCCAGCAGCGCCGGGGGAGAGACCCAGTACTTC.

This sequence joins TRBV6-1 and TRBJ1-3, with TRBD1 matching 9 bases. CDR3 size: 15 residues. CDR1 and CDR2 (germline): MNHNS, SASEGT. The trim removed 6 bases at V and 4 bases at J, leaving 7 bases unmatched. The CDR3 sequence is CASSRDRVIGNTIYF. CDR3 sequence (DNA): TGTGCCAGCAGCCGGGACAGGGTGATCGGAAACACCATATATTTT.

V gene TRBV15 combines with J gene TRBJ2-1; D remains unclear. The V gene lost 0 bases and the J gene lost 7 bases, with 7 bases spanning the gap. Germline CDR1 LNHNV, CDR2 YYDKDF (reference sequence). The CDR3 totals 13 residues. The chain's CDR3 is CATSRDRRNEQFF. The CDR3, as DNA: TGTGCCACCAGCAGAGATCGCCGGAATGAGCAGTTCTTC.

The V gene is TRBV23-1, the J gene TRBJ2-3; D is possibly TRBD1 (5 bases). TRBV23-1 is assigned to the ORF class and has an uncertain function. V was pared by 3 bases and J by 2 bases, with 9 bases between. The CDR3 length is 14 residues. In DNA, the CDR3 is TGCGCCAGCAGTCAGGTCAGGGTCACAGATACGCAGTATTTT. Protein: CASSQVRVTDTQYF.

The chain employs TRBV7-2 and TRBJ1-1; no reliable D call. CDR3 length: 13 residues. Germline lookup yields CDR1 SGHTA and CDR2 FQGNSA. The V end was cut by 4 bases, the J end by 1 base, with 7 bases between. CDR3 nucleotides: TGTGCCAGCAGCTCTAGAGGGAACACTGAAGCTTTCTTT. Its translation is CASSSRGNTEAFF.

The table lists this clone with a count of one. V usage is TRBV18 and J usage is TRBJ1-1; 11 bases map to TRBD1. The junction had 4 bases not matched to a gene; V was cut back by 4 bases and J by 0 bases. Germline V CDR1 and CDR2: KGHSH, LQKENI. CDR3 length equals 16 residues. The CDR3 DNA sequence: TGTGCCAGCTCACTTGGGACAGGGGGTATGAACACTGAAGCTTTCTTT. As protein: CASSLGTGGMNTEAFF. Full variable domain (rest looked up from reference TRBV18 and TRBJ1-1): NAGVMQNPRHLVRRRGQEARLRCSPMKGHSHVYWYRQLPEEGLKFMVYLQKENIIDESGMPKERFSAEFPKEGPSILRIQQVVRGDSAAYFCASSLGTGGMNTEAFFGQGTRLTVV.

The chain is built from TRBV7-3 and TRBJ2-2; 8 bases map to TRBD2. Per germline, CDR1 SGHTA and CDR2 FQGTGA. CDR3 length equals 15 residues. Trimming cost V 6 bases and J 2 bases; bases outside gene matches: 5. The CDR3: CASRRGRPNTGELFF. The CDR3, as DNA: TGTGCCAGCAGACGCGGGAGGCCTAACACCGGGGAGCTGTTTTTT. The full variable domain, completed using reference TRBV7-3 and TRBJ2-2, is GAGVSQTPSNKVTEKGKYVELRCDPISGHTALYWYRQSLGQGPEFLIYFQGTGAADDSGLPNDRFFAVRPEGSVSTLKIQRTERGDSAVYLCASRRGRPNTGELFFGEGSRLTVL.

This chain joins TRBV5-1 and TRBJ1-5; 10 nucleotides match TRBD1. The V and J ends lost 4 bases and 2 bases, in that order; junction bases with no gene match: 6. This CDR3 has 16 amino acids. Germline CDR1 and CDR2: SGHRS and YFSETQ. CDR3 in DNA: TGCGCCAGCAGCCCGACCGGGACAGGGGGCAATCAGCCCCAGCATTTT. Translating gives CASSPTGTGGNQPQHF.

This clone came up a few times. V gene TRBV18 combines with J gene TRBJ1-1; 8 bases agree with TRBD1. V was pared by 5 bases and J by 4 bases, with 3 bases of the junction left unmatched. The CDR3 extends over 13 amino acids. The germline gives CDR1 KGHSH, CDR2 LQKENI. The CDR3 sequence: CASSSGQATEAFF. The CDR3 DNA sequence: TGTGCCAGCTCATCGGGACAGGCCACTGAAGCTTTCTTT.

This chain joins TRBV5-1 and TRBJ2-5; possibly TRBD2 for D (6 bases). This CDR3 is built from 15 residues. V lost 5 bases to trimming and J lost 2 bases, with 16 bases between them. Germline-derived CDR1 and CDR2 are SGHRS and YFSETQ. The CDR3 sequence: CASRERTAGQETQYF. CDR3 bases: TGCGCCAGCAGGGAAAGGACGGCGGGGCAAGAGACCCAGTACTTC.

The CDR3 sequence is CASSPRGRIGETQYF. The CDR3, as DNA: TGTGCCAGCTCACCACGGGGGCGGATAGGAGAGACCCAGTACTTC. V and J are TRBV18 and TRBJ2-5; the D gene is possibly TRBD1 (6 bases). The CDR3 has 15 amino acids. Trimming took 1 base from V and 4 from J, leaving 13 bases between them. Per germline, CDR1 KGHSH and CDR2 LQKENI.

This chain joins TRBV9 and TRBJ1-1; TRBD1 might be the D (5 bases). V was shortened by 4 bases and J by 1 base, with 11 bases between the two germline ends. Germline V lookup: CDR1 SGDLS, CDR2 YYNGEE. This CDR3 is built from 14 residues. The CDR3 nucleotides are TGTGCCAGCAGCCCACAGGTTCCGAACACTGAAGCTTTCTTT. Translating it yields CASSPQVPNTEAFF.